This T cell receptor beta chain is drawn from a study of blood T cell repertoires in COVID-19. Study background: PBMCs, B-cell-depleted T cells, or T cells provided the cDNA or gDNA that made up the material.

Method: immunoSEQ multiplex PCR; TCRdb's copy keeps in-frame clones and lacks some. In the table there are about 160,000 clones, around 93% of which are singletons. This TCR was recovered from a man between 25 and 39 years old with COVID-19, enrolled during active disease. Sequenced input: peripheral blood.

CDR3 amino acids: CASSQSPLRDTQYF. CDR3 coding DNA: TGTGCCAGCAGCCAATCCCCCCTCAGGGATACGCAGTATTTT. The V gene is TRBV3-1 (or the pseudogene TRBV3-2), the J gene TRBJ2-3; D gene ambiguous. Looked up from germline, CDR1 is LGHDT and CDR2 is YNNKEL (reference sequence). Trimming took off 2 bases at V and 6 bases at J, with 12 bases between the two ends. This CDR3 has 14 residues.